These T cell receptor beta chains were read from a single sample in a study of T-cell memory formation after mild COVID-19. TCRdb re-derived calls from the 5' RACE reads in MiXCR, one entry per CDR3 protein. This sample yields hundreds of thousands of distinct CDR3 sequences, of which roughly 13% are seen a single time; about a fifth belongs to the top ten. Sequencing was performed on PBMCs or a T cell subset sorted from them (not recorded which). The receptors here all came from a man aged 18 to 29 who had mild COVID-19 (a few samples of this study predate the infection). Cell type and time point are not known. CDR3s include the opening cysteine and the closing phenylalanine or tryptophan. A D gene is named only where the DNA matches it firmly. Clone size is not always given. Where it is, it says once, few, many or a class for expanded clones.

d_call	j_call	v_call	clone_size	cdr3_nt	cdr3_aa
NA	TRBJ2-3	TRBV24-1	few	TGTGCCACCAGTGTCGGGGCTACAGATACGCAGTATTTT	CATSVGATDTQYF
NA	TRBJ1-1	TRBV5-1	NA	TGCGCCAGCAGCGCCCGGGACTGGGGCACTGAAGCTTTCTTT	CASSARDWGTEAFF
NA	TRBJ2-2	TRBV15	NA	TGTGCCACCAGGAGCGCGAACACCGGGGAGCTGTTTTTT	CATRSANTGELFF
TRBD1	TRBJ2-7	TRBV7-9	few	TGTGCCAGCAGCCTGACAGGGATCCACGAGCAGTACTTC	CASSLTGIHEQYF
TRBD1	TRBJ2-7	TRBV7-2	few	TGTGCCAGCAGGGCCGGGACAGAGGGCCACGAGCAGTACTTC	CASRAGTEGHEQYF
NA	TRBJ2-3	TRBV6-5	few	TGTGCCAGCAGTTACTCTACCGGGGGCCTCCCGGATACGCAGTATTTT	CASSYSTGGLPDTQYF
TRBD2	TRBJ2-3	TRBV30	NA	TGTGCCTGGAGTGTTAATAGCGGGGGGGATACGCAGTATTTT	CAWSVNSGGDTQYF
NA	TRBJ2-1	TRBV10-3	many	TGTGCCATCAGTGAGTCCGGGGGTTCCTACAATGAGCAGTTCTTC	CAISESGGSYNEQFF
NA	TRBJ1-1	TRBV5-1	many	TGCGCCAGCAGCTTGGTTCCAGGAGTACGGAACACTGAAGCTTTCTTT	CASSLVPGVRNTEAFF
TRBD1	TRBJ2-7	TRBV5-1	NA	TGCGCCAGCAGCAAAAGGACAGGGGGCCAGAACGAGCAGTACTTC	CASSKRTGGQNEQYF
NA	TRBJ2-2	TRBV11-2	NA	TGTGCCAGCAGCTTAAATGGGGTTACCGGGGAGCTGTTTTTT	CASSLNGVTGELFF
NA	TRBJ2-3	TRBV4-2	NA	TGTGCCAGCAGCCTAAGTGGGGGGCCAGATACGCAGTATTTT	CASSLSGGPDTQYF
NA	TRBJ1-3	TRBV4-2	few	TGTGCCAGCAGCCAAGATTCAGGGAGGTCTGGAAACACCATATATTTT	CASSQDSGRSGNTIYF
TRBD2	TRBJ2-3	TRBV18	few	TGTGCCAGCTCACCCCAGGTCGGGGGGGATACGCAGTATTTT	CASSPQVGGDTQYF
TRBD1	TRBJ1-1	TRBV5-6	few	TGTGCCAGCAGTATTACAGGGGGCGGTGAAGCTTTCTTT	CASSITGGGEAFF
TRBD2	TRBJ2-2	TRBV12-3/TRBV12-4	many	TGTGCCAGCAGCCCTGGACTAGCGGGGGTCCTGAACACCGGGGAGCTGTTTTTT	CASSPGLAGVLNTGELFF
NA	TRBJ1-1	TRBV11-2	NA	TGTGCCAGCAGCTTAGTGGCCGGGACGGTGAACACTGAAGCTTTCTTT	CASSLVAGTVNTEAFF
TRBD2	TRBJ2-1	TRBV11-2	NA	TGTGCCAGCAGCTTAGAAGGGACTAGCGGGGCCTACAATGAGCAGTTCTTC	CASSLEGTSGAYNEQFF
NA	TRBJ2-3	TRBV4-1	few	TGCGCCAGCAGCCAAGAGTCCATTCCTAGCACAGATACGCAGTATTTT	CASSQESIPSTDTQYF
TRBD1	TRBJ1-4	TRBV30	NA	TGTGCCTGGACACGGGACAGGGGCGCGGGAAAACTGTTTTTT	CAWTRDRGAGKLFF
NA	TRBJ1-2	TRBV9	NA	TGTGCCAGCAGCGGGACAGTAACCTATGGCTACACCTTC	CASSGTVTYGYTF
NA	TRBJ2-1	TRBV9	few	TGTGCCAGCTCCCAGACCGGGCGAGGCTCCTACAATGAGCAGTTCTTC	CASSQTGRGSYNEQFF
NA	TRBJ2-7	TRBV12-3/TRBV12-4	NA	TGTGCCAGCAGTTCGGACTTGTCGTTCGCCTACGAGCAGTACTTC	CASSSDLSFAYEQYF
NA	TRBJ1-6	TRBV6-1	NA	TGTGCCAGCATCGTGACATATTTTGCCAATTCACCCCTCCACTTT	CASIVTYFANSPLHF
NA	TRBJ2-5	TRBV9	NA	TGTGCCAGCAGCGTAGAAGGAGGTTTCCAAGAGACCCAGTACTTC	CASSVEGGFQETQYF
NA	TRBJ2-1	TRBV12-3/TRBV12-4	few	TGTGCCAGCAGTTCCGACAGCCGTCCGTACAATGAGCAGTTCTTC	CASSSDSRPYNEQFF
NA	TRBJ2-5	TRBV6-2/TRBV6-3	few	TGTGCCAGCAACAACCAGGAACCAGAGACCCAGTACTTC	CASNNQEPETQYF